These 25 T cell receptor beta chains were sequenced from one sample in a study of blood T cell repertoires in COVID-19. The data were produced by immunoSEQ multiplex PCR, yet TCRdb's version contains in-frame clones alone and is incomplete. The data contain about 130,000 clones, roughly four fifths of them singletons. The sequencing input was peripheral blood. The source is a man aged 35 to 55 with active or convalescent COVID-19.

The chain uses TRBV5-1 and TRBJ2-2; D is perhaps TRBD2 (6 bases). Looked up from germline, CDR1 is SGHRS and CDR2 is YFSETQ. CDR3 length: 14 amino acids. Trimming pared 2 bases from V and 4 bases from J, leaving 9 bases between. CDR3 DNA: TGCGCCAGCAGCTTTAGCGGAGGCACCGGGGAGCTGTTTTTT. Translation gives CASSFSGGTGELFF.

The rearrangement uses TRBV18 and TRBJ1-2; D gene ambiguous. The CDR3 runs 16 residues. Trimming pared 4 bases from V and 1 base from J, leaving 16 bases between. CDR1 is KGHSH, CDR2 LQKENI, per germline. The DNA for the CDR3 is TGTGCCAGCTCACGGGGAGTGGCAATGAGTAACTATGGCTACACCTTC. The encoded protein is CASSRGVAMSNYGYTF.

The sample holds a few counts of this clone. This chain joins TRBV5-1 and TRBJ2-6; a weak D match, TRBD1 (6 bases). The CDR3 runs 17 residues. Trimming stripped 2 bases from V and 2 bases from J, with 14 bases between. The germline V gene has CDR1 SGHRS and CDR2 YFSETQ. In DNA form, the CDR3 reads TGCGCCAGCAGCTTACTCTTCAGGGGCGCTGGGGCCAACGTCCTGACTTTC. Translation: CASSLLFRGAGANVLTF.

This chain uses TRBV3-1 (or the pseudogene TRBV3-2) with TRBJ2-5, with a weak D call TRBD1 (6 bases). V was cut by 4 bases and J by 4 bases, with 10 bases left in between. This CDR3 has 13 amino acids. The germline CDR1 and CDR2 sequences are LGHDT and YNNKEL (reference sequence). The CDR3 DNA follows: TGTGCCAGCAGCCTATGGGGGCTAGAGACCCAGTACTTC. This encodes CASSLWGLETQYF.

Written as DNA, the CDR3 is TGCGCCAGCAGCCAAGGGGGCGGGGGGTCGCCAGATACGCAGTATTTT. It translates to CASSQGGGGSPDTQYF. The V and J genes are TRBV4-3 and TRBJ2-3; TRBD2 aligns across 8 bases. The ends lost 1 base at V and 4 bases at J; junction bases unmatched: 7. Germline V CDR1 and CDR2: LGHNA, YSLEER. The CDR3 length is 16 residues.

This clone appeared once. V gene TRBV10-3 combines with J gene TRBJ1-2; possibly TRBD1 for D (6 bases). Germline assignment: CDR1 ENHRY and CDR2 SYGVKD. CDR3 length: 13 amino acids. Between the trimmed V and J ends, which lost 4 bases and 7 bases, there was a span of 13 bases. The CDR3 DNA follows: TGTGCCATCAGTGTTTTAAGGGGGAGTGGCTACACCTTC. Translation gives CAISVLRGSGYTF.

This sequence joins TRBV11-2 and TRBJ2-5, with 10 bases fitting TRBD2. The V gene end was trimmed by 5 bases and the J gene end by 5 bases; junction bases not matched to a gene: 11. This CDR3 is built from 16 residues. CDR1 and CDR2 (germline): SGHAT, FQNNGV. This chain's CDR3 is CASSEGLAGGLETQYF. The CDR3 region has the DNA TGTGCCAGCAGCGAGGGGTTAGCGGGGGGATTGGAGACCCAGTACTTC.

The J gene is TRBJ1-2, the V gene TRBV7-2; D is perhaps TRBD1 (6 bases). Germline loops: CDR1 SGHTA, CDR2 FQGNSA. The CDR3 extends over 13 amino acids. The V end lost 5 bases, the J end lost 3 bases, and 10 bases lay between the germline ends. The CDR3 here is CASSPRGDYGYTF. In DNA form, the CDR3 reads TGTGCCAGCAGCCCCAGGGGCGACTATGGCTACACCTTC.

The CDR3 loop reads CASSKYPGTGLNEQFF. For the CDR3, the DNA is TGTGCCAGTAGCAAATATCCGGGAACAGGGCTCAATGAGCAGTTCTTC. This chain uses TRBV19 with TRBJ2-1, with D possibly matching TRBD1 (6 bases). CDR3 length: 16 residues. Trimming took 6 bases from V and 6 from J, leaving 21 bases between them. Germline V gives CDR1 LNHDA, CDR2 SQIVND (reference sequence).

The chain uses TRBV27 and TRBJ1-2; a weak D match, TRBD1 (6 bases). Trimming pared 3 bases from V and 4 bases from J, leaving 18 bases between. There are 16 residues in the CDR3. CDR1 and CDR2 from the germline V gene are MNHEY and SMNVEV (reference sequence). This CDR3 reads CASSFNPPGVLYGYTF. The CDR3 bases are TGTGCCAGCAGTTTTAACCCCCCAGGGGTCCTCTATGGCTACACCTTC.

The V gene is TRBV19, the J gene TRBJ2-4; D not resolved. CDR3 size: 14 residues. Germline loops: CDR1 LNHDA, CDR2 SQIVND (reference sequence). The V end was cut by 3 bases, the J end by 2 bases, with 8 bases between. CDR3 nucleotides: TGTGCCAGTAGTATCCTTAGCCCCAAAAACATTCAGTACTTC. It yields the protein CASSILSPKNIQYF.

The chain carries TRBV28 and TRBJ2-1; 7 nucleotides agree with TRBD1. The germline V gene encodes CDR1 MDHEN and CDR2 SYDVKM. V shed 6 bases, J shed 0 bases, and the junction held 5 bases outside the gene matches. The CDR3 runs to 15 residues. The CDR3 nucleotides read TGTGCCAGCAGACCACAGGGGTCCTCCTACAATGAGCAGTTCTTC. As protein: CASRPQGSSYNEQFF.

This clone has more than one count but fewer than ten. The chain joins TRBV5-5 to TRBJ1-5; TRBD1 is a possible D gene (5 bases). Germline CDR1 and CDR2: SGHKS and YYEKEE (reference sequence). This CDR3 region has 15 residues. Trimming removed 4 bases from V and 7 bases from J, with 18 bases in between. The CDR3 DNA sequence: TGTGCCAGCAGCCAAGATGTGGCAGGGAGGCAGCCCCAGCATTTT. It encodes CASSQDVAGRQPQHF.

V usage is TRBV16 and J usage is TRBJ2-2; D is unclear. V lost 3 bases to trimming and J lost 4 bases, with 3 bases between them. In germline, CDR1 is KGHSY, CDR2 FQNENV. The CDR3 totals 12 residues. This CDR3 reads CASSHVTGELFF. CDR3 DNA sequence: TGTGCCAGCAGCCACGTCACCGGGGAGCTGTTTTTT.

The V call is TRBV2, the J call TRBJ1-4; 12 bases align to TRBD1. V dropped 10 bases and J dropped 1; count of bases not matched to a gene: 4. Per germline, CDR1 SNHLY and CDR2 FYNNEI. CDR3 size: 15 residues. For the CDR3, the DNA is TGTGCCACGGGACAGGGGGCGCGAACTAATGAAAAACTGTTTTTT. Translating it yields CATGQGARTNEKLFF. Complete variable domain (other parts from reference TRBV2 and TRBJ1-4): EPEVTQTPSHQVTQMGQEVILRCVPISNHLYFYWYRQILGQKVEFLVSFYNNEISEKSEIFDDQFSVERPDGSNFTLKIRSTKLEDSAMYFCATGQGARTNEKLFFGSGTQLSVL.

The chain employs TRBV6-5 and TRBJ2-7; 8 bases line up with TRBD2. CDR3 length equals 13 residues. Germline V gene sequence: CDR1 MNHEY, CDR2 SVGAGI. Trimming cost V 10 bases and J 0 bases; bases outside gene matches: 5. CDR3 residues: CATGGGTSYEQYF. The CDR3 nucleotides are TGTGCCACCGGGGGGGGGACCTCCTACGAGCAGTACTTC.

This sequence joins TRBV6-4 and TRBJ2-3; 8 bases agree with TRBD1. Germline V gives CDR1 MRHNA, CDR2 SNTAGT. The CDR3 is 13 residues long. With 6 bases clipped from V and 5 bases from J, the junction kept 4 bases outside the gene matches. The CDR3 DNA reads as TGTGCCAGCAGCCAGGGGGCGCGAGATACGCAGTATTTT. Translated, it gives CASSQGARDTQYF.

The chain employs TRBV5-4 and TRBJ2-2; 9 bases map to TRBD1. CDR3 length equals 16 residues. Germline V gene data show CDR1 as SGHNT and CDR2 as YYREEE (reference sequence). V trimming: 4 bases; J trimming: 2 bases; junction bases outside the gene matches: 6. The CDR3 DNA reads as TGTGCCAGCAGCCAGCCGGGACAGGGAAACACCGGGGAGCTGTTTTTT. Translated, it gives CASSQPGQGNTGELFF. Together with reference TRBV5-4 and TRBJ2-2, the CDR3 gives the full variable domain: ETGVTQSPTHLIKTRGQQVTLRCSSQSGHNTVSWYQQALGQGPQFIFQYYREEENGRGNFPPRFSGLQFPNYSSELNVNALELDDSALYLCASSQPGQGNTGELFFGEGSRLTVL.

The chain carries TRBV19 and TRBJ1-4, with D perhaps matching TRBD1 (5 bases). The CDR3 contains 15 residues. The V end lost 5 bases, the J end lost 3 bases, and 13 bases lay between the germline ends. Germline CDR1 reads LNHDA; CDR2 reads SQIVND (reference sequence). This CDR3 reads CASSLQDIANEKLFF. The CDR3 DNA is TGTGCCAGTAGTCTACAGGACATTGCTAATGAAAAACTGTTTTTT.

This chain joins TRBV4-2 and TRBJ2-2; 10 bases are shared with TRBD2. Germline lookup yields CDR1 LGHNA and CDR2 YNFKEQ. V shed 1 base and J 1 base; nucleotides not matched to a gene: 3. The CDR3 is made up of 17 amino acids. In DNA, the CDR3 is TGTGCCAGCAGCCAAGTGTCTAGCGGGGGGAACACCGGGGAGCTGTTTTTT. It is translated as CASSQVSSGGNTGELFF.

The V and J genes are TRBV3-1 (or the pseudogene TRBV3-2) and TRBJ2-7, with 9 bases identical to TRBD1. J lost 2 bases, V lost 3 bases, and 5 bases had no gene match. The CDR3 extends over 15 amino acids. The germline V gene has CDR1 LGHDT and CDR2 YNNKEL (reference sequence). CDR3 residues: CASSQAGTGTYEQYF. CDR3 coding DNA: TGTGCCAGCAGCCAGGCCGGGACAGGGACCTACGAGCAGTACTTC.

The chain is built from TRBV2 and TRBJ1-3; unclear D gene. The CDR3 spans 13 residues. Per the germline V gene, CDR1 is SNHLY and CDR2 is FYNNEI. Deletions cut 5 bases from V and 7 bases from J, with 12 bases between. CDR3 sequence: CASSTDQRNTIYF. CDR3 nucleotide sequence: TGTGCCAGCAGTACCGACCAGAGGAACACCATATATTTT. The full variable domain, completed using reference TRBV2 and TRBJ1-3, is EPEVTQTPSHQVTQMGQEVILRCVPISNHLYFYWYRQILGQKVEFLVSFYNNEISEKSEIFDDQFSVERPDGSNFTLKIRSTKLEDSAMYFCASSTDQRNTIYFGEGSWLTVV.

The rearrangement links TRBV4-2 to TRBJ2-3, with D maybe TRBD1 (8 bases). Germline CDR1 LGHNA, CDR2 YNFKEQ. The CDR3 has 18 amino acids. V lost 4 bases, J lost 2 bases, and 22 bases lay in between. In nucleotides, the CDR3 is TGTGCCAGCAGCCCCCAAGCGGGACAGGCGATGGACACAGATACGCAGTATTTT. Translating it yields CASSPQAGQAMDTDTQYF.

The chain links TRBV5-4 to TRBJ2-7; weak D call: TRBD2 (6 bases). V dropped 0 bases and J dropped 5 bases, with 15 bases sitting between them. The CDR3 runs to 15 residues. Per germline, CDR1 SGHNT and CDR2 YYREEE (reference sequence). The CDR3 is CASSLGSGRSDEQYF. The CDR3 DNA sequence: TGTGCCAGCAGCTTGGGGTCAGGGAGGTCGGACGAGCAGTACTTC.

This chain uses TRBV10-3 with TRBJ2-5; tentatively, D is TRBD2 (7 bases). V shed 3 bases and J shed 5 bases, with 13 bases lying between them. The CDR3 loop spans 14 amino acids. Germline loops: CDR1 ENHRY, CDR2 SYGVKD. DNA of the CDR3: TGTGCCATCAGTGAAAAGGGGGGGATGGAGACCCAGTACTTC. Its protein product is CAISEKGGMETQYF.